The present T cell receptor beta chain was sequenced within a study of shared clonotypes between healthy human individuals. The protocol was immunoSEQ multiplex PCR, while the TCRdb copy is restricted to in-frame clones and leaves out a portion. The data hold some 1.5 million clones, with around 97% observed a single time. The CDR3 covers 15 residues. Trimming took off 0 bases at V and 8 bases at J, with 13 bases between the two ends. Per germline, CDR1 MGHRA and CDR2 YSYEKL. This clone appeared once. Other DNA sequences of this sample code for an identical CDR3. The sequence came from a man aged 25-45 years in good health. Sequencing input: naive CD4+ T cells sorted from blood. Regarding subset: CD45RA+ positively selected. The chain has TRBV4-1 and TRBJ1-4, with D maybe TRBD1 (5 bases). The CDR3 DNA sequence: TGCGCCAGCAGCCAAGATGGGGCAGGTGGAGAAAAACTGTTTTTT. It yields the protein CASSQDGAGGEKLFF.